The 4 T cell receptor beta chains given below trace back to one sample, sequenced in a study of blood T cell repertoires in COVID-19. Profiled with immunoSEQ multiplex PCR; TCRdb holds only in-frame clones, not every one. This table has roughly 290,000 clones, about nine tenths appearing once. The sample taken for sequencing was PBMCs or T cells enriched from blood (not recorded which). The source of these receptors is a woman between 40 and 50 years old who had recovered from COVID-19.

The rearrangement links TRBV14 to TRBJ2-5; D perhaps matches TRBD1 (5 bases). V gave up 3 bases and J gave up 5 bases, with 22 bases separating them. Looked up from germline, CDR1 is SGHDN and CDR2 is FVKESK. This CDR3 has 17 residues. CDR3 coding DNA: TGTGCCAGCAGCCAGGGATTGGGGCAAGGAGCTACGGAGACCCAGTACTTC. Its protein product is CASSQGLGQGATETQYF.

V usage is TRBV7-6 and J usage is TRBJ1-5; 9 bases are shared with TRBD1. CDR1 and CDR2 (germline): SGHVS, FNYEAQ. This CDR3 comprises 15 residues. J gave up 5 bases and V 5 bases, and 7 bases lay outside the gene matches. The CDR3 spells CASSQGQGRHQPQHF. DNA of the CDR3: TGTGCCAGCAGCCAGGGACAGGGTAGGCATCAGCCCCAGCATTTT. The full variable domain, rest sourced from reference TRBV7-6 and TRBJ1-5, is GAGVSQSPRYKVTKRGQDVALRCDPISGHVSLYWYRQALGQGPEFLTYFNYEAQQDKSGLPNDRFSAERPEGSISTLTIQRTEQRDSAMYRCASSQGQGRHQPQHFGDGTRLSIL.

The rearrangement joins TRBV29-1 to TRBJ1-1; D gene unclear. CDR1 is SQVTM and CDR2 is ANQGSEA in the germline V gene. The CDR3 spans 14 residues. Trimming took off 6 bases at V and 1 base at J, with 15 bases between the two ends. CDR3 region: CSVSPGLPNTEAFF. CDR3 coding DNA: TGCAGCGTCTCCCCCGGACTCCCGAACACTGAAGCTTTCTTT.

V is TRBV7-9 and J is TRBJ1-2, with D perhaps matching TRBD1 (5 bases). This CDR3 region has 12 residues. Trimming pared 5 bases from V and 8 bases from J, leaving 12 bases between. CDR1 is SEHNR and CDR2 is FQNEAQ in the germline V gene (reference sequence). The chain's CDR3 is CASSPTGEGYTF. DNA for the CDR3: TGTGCCAGCAGCCCAACGGGGGAAGGCTACACCTTC.